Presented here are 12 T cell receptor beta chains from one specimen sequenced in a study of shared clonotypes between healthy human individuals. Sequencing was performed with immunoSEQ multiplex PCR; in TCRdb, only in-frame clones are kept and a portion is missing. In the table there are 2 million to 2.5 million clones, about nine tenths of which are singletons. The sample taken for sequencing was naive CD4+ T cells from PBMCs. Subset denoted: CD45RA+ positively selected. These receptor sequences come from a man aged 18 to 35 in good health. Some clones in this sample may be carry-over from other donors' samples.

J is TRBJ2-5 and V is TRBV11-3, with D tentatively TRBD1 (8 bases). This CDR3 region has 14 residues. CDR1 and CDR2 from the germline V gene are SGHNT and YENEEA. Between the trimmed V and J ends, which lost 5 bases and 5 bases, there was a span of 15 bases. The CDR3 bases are TGTGCCAGCAGCCGAACAGGGGGGGGCGAGACCCAGTACTTC. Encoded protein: CASSRTGGGETQYF.

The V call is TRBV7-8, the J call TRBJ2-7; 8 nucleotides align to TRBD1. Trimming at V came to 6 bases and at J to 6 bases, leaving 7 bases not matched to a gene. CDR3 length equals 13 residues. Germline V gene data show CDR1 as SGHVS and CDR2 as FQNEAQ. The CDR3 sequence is CASSYDRGGEQYF. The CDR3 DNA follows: TGTGCCAGCAGTTACGACAGGGGAGGCGAGCAGTACTTC.

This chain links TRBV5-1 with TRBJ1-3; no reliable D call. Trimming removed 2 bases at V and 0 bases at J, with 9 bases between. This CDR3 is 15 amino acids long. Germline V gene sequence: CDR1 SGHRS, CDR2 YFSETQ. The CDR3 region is CASSLLGGSGNTIYF. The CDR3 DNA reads TGCGCCAGCAGCTTACTGGGTGGCTCTGGAAACACCATATATTTT.

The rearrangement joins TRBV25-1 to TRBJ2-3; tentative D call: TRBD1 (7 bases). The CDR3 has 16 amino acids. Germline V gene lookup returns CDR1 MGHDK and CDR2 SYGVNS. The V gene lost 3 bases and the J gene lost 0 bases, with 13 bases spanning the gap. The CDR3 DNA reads TGTGCCAGCAGTGAGCAGGGGGGCAGAAGCACAGATACGCAGTATTTT. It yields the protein CASSEQGGRSTDTQYF.

This chain's CDR3 is CASSSINTEAFF. CDR3 DNA sequence: TGTGCCAGCAGTTCAATTAACACTGAAGCTTTCTTT. V is TRBV27 and J is TRBJ1-1, with D hard to call. CDR3 length equals 12 residues. The germline CDR1 and CDR2 sequences are MNHEY and SMNVEV (reference sequence). Trimming left V 4 bases short and J 2 bases short, with 5 bases between.

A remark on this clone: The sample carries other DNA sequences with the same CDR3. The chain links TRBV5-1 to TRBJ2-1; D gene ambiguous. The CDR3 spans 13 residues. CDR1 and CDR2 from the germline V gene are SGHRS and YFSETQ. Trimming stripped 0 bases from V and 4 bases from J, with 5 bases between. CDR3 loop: CASSLGQYNEQFF. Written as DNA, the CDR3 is TGCGCCAGCAGCTTGGGTCAGTACAATGAGCAGTTCTTC.

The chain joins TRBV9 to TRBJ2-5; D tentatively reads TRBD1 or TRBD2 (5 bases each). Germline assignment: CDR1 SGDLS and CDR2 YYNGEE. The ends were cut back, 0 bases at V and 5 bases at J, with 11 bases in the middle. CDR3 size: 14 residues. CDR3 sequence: CASSVDGTPETQYF. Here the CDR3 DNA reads TGTGCCAGCAGCGTAGATGGGACCCCGGAGACCCAGTACTTC. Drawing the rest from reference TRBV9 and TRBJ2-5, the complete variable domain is DSGVTQTPKHLITATGQRVTLRCSPRSGDLSVYWYQQSLDQGLQFLIQYYNGEERAKGNILERFSAQQFPDLHSELNLSSLELGDSALYFCASSVDGTPETQYFGPGTRLLVL.

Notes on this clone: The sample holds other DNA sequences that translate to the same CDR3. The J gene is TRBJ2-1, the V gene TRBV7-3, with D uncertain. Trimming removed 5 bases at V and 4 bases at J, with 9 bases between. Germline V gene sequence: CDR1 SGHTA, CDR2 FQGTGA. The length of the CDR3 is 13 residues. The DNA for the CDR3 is TGTGCCAGCAGCCCAGACCGGTACAATGAGCAGTTCTTC. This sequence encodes CASSPDRYNEQFF.

CDR3 in DNA: TGTGCCAGCTTCTCTTCCCGCGGGGACAGGGCCACCCAAGAGACCCAGTACTTC. This codes for CASFSSRGDRATQETQYF. The V gene is TRBV28, the J gene TRBJ2-5, with 9 bases identical to TRBD1. Germline loops: CDR1 MDHEN, CDR2 SYDVKM. The CDR3 length is 18 residues. The V gene end was trimmed by 8 bases and the J gene end by 1 base; junction bases not matched to a gene: 17.

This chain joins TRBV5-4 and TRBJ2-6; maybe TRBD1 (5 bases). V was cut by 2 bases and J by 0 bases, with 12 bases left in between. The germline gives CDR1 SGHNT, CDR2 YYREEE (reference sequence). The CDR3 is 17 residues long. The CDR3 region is CASSFAGIYSGANVLTF. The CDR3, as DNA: TGTGCCAGCAGCTTCGCAGGGATTTACTCTGGGGCCAACGTCCTGACTTTC.

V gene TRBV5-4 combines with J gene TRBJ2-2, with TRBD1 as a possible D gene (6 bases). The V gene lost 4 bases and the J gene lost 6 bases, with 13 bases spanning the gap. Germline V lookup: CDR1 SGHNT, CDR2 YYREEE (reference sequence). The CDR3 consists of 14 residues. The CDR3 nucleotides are TGTGCCAGCAGCCCGGGACAAACCGCCGGGGAGCTGTTTTTT. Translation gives CASSPGQTAGELFF.

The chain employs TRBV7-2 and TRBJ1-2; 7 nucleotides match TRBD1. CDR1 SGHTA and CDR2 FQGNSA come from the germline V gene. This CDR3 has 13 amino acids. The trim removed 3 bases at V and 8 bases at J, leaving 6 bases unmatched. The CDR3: CASSFYRGDGYTF. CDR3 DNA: TGTGCCAGCAGCTTTTACAGGGGCGACGGCTACACCTTC.